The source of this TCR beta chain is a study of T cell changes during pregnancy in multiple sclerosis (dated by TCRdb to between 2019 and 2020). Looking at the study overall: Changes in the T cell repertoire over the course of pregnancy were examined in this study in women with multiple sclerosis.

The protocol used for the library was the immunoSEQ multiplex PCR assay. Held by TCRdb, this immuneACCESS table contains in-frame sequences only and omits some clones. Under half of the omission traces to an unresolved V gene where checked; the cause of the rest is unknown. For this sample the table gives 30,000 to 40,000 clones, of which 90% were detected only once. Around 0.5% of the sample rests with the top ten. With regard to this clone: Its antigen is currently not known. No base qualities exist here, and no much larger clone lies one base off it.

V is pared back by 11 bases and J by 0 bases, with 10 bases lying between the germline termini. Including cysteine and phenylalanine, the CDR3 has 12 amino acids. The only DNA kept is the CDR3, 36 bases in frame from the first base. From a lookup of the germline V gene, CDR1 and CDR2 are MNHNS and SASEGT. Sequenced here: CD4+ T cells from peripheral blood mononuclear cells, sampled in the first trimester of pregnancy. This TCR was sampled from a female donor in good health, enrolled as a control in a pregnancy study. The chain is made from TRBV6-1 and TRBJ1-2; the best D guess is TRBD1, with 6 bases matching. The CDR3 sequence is CAAQGTNYGYTF. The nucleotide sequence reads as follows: TGTGCCGCACAGGGCACTAACTATGGCTACACCTTC.